This entry is about one T cell receptor beta chain. What it recognizes is unknown. Unique molecular identifiers were incorporated during preparation of the TCRbeta library. TCRdb re-analysed the PCR reads in MiXCR, keeping a single row per CDR3 protein. The sample comprises approximately 130,000 distinct CDR3 sequences, roughly 10% of which are singletons, and around 24% rests with the top ten. The entry originates in a study of T-cell reconstitution after alpha-beta-depleted transplantation in children. General study results and limits: Surviving recipient T cells and thymic progenitors accounted for the high day-60 TCRbeta diversity observed in some patients.

The sequence came from a girl younger than two who had a stem cell transplant for combined immunodeficiency, so the T cells may come from the graft donor. Here the sequenced sample was PBMCs, mostly from graft donor cells, taken 180 days after TCRalphabeta/CD19-depleted stem cell transplant.

CDR3 in amino acids: CASSLRVSGLASISYEQYF. The CDR3 DNA is TGTGCCAGCAGTTTACGTGTTTCTGGACTAGCGTCCATCTCCTACGAGCAGTACTTC. This rearrangement joins TRBV12-3 or TRBV12-4 to TRBJ2-7; 9 nucleotides agree with TRBD2. The CDR3 contains 19 residues. The ends lost 2 bases at V and 0 bases at J; junction bases unmatched: 14.